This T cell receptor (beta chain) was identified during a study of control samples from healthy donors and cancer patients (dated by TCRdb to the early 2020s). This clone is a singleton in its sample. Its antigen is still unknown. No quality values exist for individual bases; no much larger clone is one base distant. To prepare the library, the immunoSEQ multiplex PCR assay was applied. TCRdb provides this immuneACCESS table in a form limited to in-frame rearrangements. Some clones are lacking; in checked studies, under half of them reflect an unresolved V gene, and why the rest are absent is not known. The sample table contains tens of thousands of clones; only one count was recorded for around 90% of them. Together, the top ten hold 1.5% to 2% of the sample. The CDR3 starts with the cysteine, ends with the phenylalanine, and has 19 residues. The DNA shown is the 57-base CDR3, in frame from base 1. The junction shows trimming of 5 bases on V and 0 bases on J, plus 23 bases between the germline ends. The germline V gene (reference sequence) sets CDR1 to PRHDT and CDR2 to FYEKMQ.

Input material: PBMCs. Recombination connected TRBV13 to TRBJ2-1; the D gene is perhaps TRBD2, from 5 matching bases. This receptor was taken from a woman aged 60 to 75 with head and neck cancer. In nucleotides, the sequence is TGTGCCAGCAGCCCTAGGACTGTTCTAAACCACCGCTCCTACAATGAGCAGTTCTTC. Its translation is CASSPRTVLNHRSYNEQFF.